The entry below gives a single T cell receptor beta chain sequence along with its context. One end of the junction fails to match germline, which may point to a read error. Nobody among the patients had been given any treatment before thyroid surgery. The data belong to a study of metastatic and nonmetastatic thyroid tumors. With MiXCR, TCRdb called clones anew from the PCR reads. Here the sample spans roughly 40,000 clones, 15% to 20% being singletons. The V gene's germline CDR1 is MNHEY and CDR2 SMNVEV (reference sequence). The CDR3 is 12 amino acids. The clonotype originates from a male donor with papillary thyroid cancer or a benign thyroid nodule (not recorded which). Some clones in this sample may be carry-over from other donors' samples. The chain joins TRBV27 to TRBJ2-7; TRBD1 matches 7 bases. The sequenced sample consisted of blood. The CDR3 DNA reads TGTGCCAGGGGGGACAGCTCCTATGAGCAGTACTTC. Protein sequence: CARGDSSYEQYF.